The rows below give T cell receptor beta chains drawn from one sample of a study of blood T cells in healthy people across ages. TCRdb re-derived calls from the 5' RACE reads in MiXCR, one entry per CDR3 protein. The table lists about 1 million distinct CDR3 sequences, 40% to 45% of them singletons, with 18% in the top ten. Sequenced: blood. These receptors came from a woman aged 55 to 70 in good health. CDR3s include the opening cysteine and the closing phenylalanine or tryptophan. The D gene is left open where the match is weak. A row's size may be missing; if present it is once, few, many or a size class.

clone_size	cdr3_length	v_call	j_call	d_call	cdr3_aa	cdr3_nt
NA	13	TRBV15	TRBJ2-1	NA	CATSRDSVTEQFF	TGTGCCACCAGCAGAGATTCGGTCACTGAGCAGTTCTTC
NA	13	TRBV6-1	TRBJ2-3	TRBD1	CASRGDSTNTQYF	TGTGCCAGCAGGGGGGACAGTACGAACACGCAGTATTTT
few	15	TRBV3-1	TRBJ2-5	NA	CASSRGPTEQETQYF	TGTGCCAGCAGCCGAGGTCCCACCGAACAAGAGACCCAGTACTTC
NA	16	TRBV7-9	TRBJ2-2	NA	CASSSRSAGSTGELFF	TGTGCCAGCAGCTCACGGTCCGCGGGAAGCACCGGGGAGCTGTTTTTT
NA	15	TRBV24-1	TRBJ2-7	TRBD2	CATSDQRDPSYEQYF	TGTGCCACCAGTGATCAGCGGGATCCTTCCTACGAGCAGTACTTC
few	16	TRBV6-2/TRBV6-3	TRBJ2-3	NA	CASSYSRDQGRDTQYF	TGTGCCAGCAGTTACTCGAGGGACCAGGGCAGAGATACGCAGTATTTT
few	13	TRBV4-1	TRBJ2-7	NA	CASSQGPGAEQYF	TGCGCCAGCAGCCAGGGCCCAGGAGCCGAGCAGTACTTC
NA	13	TRBV9	TRBJ2-4	NA	CASSDSLKNIQYF	TGTGCCAGCAGCGACAGCCTCAAAAACATTCAGTACTTC
NA	15	TRBV20-1	TRBJ2-3	TRBD1	CSATQDRGRGDTQYF	TGCAGTGCTACTCAAGACAGGGGGCGCGGAGATACGCAGTATTTT
few	18	TRBV4-2	TRBJ2-6	NA	CASSQVFSSGEGANVLTF	TGTGCCAGCAGCCAAGTATTTTCCTCAGGGGAAGGAGCCAACGTCCTGACTTTC
few	13	TRBV20-1	TRBJ2-1	NA	CSARVVGRGEQFF	TGCAGTGCTAGAGTTGTGGGAAGGGGTGAGCAGTTCTTC
few	12	TRBV7-9	TRBJ1-4	NA	CASSPAGEKLFF	TGTGCCAGCAGCCCAGCAGGGGAAAAACTGTTTTTT
NA	17	TRBV3-1	TRBJ2-1	TRBD2	CASSQRPRLAGYNEQFF	TGTGCCAGCAGTCAGAGGCCCAGACTAGCGGGTTACAATGAGCAGTTCTTC
few	15	TRBV7-2	TRBJ2-3	TRBD2	CASSSPGLAGVPQYF	TGTGCCAGCAGCTCTCCGGGACTAGCGGGAGTGCCGCAGTATTTT